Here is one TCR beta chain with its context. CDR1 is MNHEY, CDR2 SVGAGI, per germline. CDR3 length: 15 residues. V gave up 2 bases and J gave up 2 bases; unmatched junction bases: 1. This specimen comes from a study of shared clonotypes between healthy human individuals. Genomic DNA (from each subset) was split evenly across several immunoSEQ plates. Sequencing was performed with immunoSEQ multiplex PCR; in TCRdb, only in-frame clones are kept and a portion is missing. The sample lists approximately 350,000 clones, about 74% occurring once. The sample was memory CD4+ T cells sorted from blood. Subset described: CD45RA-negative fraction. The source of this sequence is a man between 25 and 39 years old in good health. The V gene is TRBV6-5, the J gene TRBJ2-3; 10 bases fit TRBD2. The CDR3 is CASSYGLAVTDTQYF. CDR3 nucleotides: TGTGCCAGCAGTTACGGACTAGCGGTCACAGATACGCAGTATTTT.